These 16 T cell receptor beta chains share one sample of origin, sequenced in a study of siplizumab effects on memory and regulatory T cells. Only in-frame clones appear in the TCRdb table, and some are missing; sequencing was by immunoSEQ multiplex PCR. The table has approximately 75,000 clones, 93% seen once. The sequenced sample consisted of CD8+ T cells sorted from blood. The source of these receptors is a human donor in good health.

V is TRBV6-1 and J is TRBJ2-1; no definite D call. This CDR3 is built from 13 residues. The germline V gene has CDR1 MNHNS and CDR2 SASEGT. The V end lost 1 base, the J end lost 8 bases, and 9 bases lay between the germline ends. CDR3 in DNA: TGTGCCAGCAGTGAAGGCGCCAGACATGAGCAGTTCTTC. This sequence encodes CASSEGARHEQFF.

A note on this clone: No DNA is shown, since the ends of the CDR3 on it are uncertain; the CDR3 is the one TCRdb lists. V usage is TRBV15 and J usage is TRBJ2-7; the table gives TRBD2 as D, unverified against the DNA. A total of 16 residues make up the CDR3, ends included. CDR1 is LNHNV and CDR2 is YYDKDF in the germline V gene (reference sequence). The CDR3 reads CATSRDGYFGEGTRYF.

As concerns this clone: The identical CDR3 is also encoded by other nucleotide sequences in the sample. The chain recombines TRBV4-3 with TRBJ1-1; D possibly corresponds to TRBD1 (5 bases). Trimming took off 1 base at V and 5 bases at J, with 8 bases between the two ends. The CDR3 extends over 13 amino acids. CDR1 is LGHNA, CDR2 YSLEER, per germline. The CDR3 bases are TGCGCCAGCAGCCAAGGGCGGGGGACTGAAGCTTTCTTT. Amino acid sequence: CASSQGRGTEAFF.

The chain is built from TRBV11-2 and TRBJ1-2, with TRBD1 as a possible D gene (5 bases). The CDR3 has 14 amino acids. The germline V gene encodes CDR1 SGHAT and CDR2 FQNNGV. The ends were cut back, 4 bases at V and 8 bases at J, with 17 bases in the middle. The CDR3 region is CASSSPSDGDGYTF. CDR3 bases: TGTGCCAGCAGCTCTCCTTCCGACGGGGACGGCTACACCTTC. Combining the CDR3 with reference TRBV11-2 and TRBJ1-2 gives the whole variable domain EAGVAQSPRYKIIEKRQSVAFWCNPISGHATLYWYQQILGQGPKLLIQFQNNGVVDDSQLPKDRFSAERLKGVDSTLKIQPAKLEDSAVYLCASSSPSDGDGYTFGSGTRLTVV.

The V and J genes are TRBV7-7 and TRBJ2-5; TRBD1 might be the D (6 bases). Trimming removed 5 bases from V and 0 bases from J, with 10 bases in between. Germline assignment: CDR1 SSHAT and CDR2 FNYEAQ (reference sequence). CDR3 length: 14 residues. The CDR3 DNA reads as TGTGCCAGCAGCCTCGGACAGTACCAAGAGACCCAGTACTTC. Translated, it gives CASSLGQYQETQYF.

The V gene is TRBV27, the J gene TRBJ2-1; weak D call: TRBD2 (5 bases). V lost 2 bases and J lost 8, with 16 bases in between. The CDR3 consists of 15 residues. Germline V lookup: CDR1 MNHEY, CDR2 SMNVEV (reference sequence). The CDR3 protein is CASSLGSGLFYEQFF. CDR3 coding DNA: TGTGCCAGCAGTTTAGGAAGCGGTCTGTTTTATGAGCAGTTCTTC.

This chain uses TRBV5-6 with TRBJ2-1; D not certain. The CDR3 sequence is 13 residues long. Germline V gives CDR1 SGHDT, CDR2 YYEEEE. Trimming took off 0 bases at V and 12 bases at J, with 13 bases between the two ends. The CDR3 bases are TGTGCCAGCAGCTTGGTGGCGCCGGATGGGCAGTTCTTC. Encoded protein: CASSLVAPDGQFF.

The genes are TRBV7-6 and TRBJ2-7; 10 bases match TRBD2. CDR3 length: 15 residues. Unmatched junction bases numbered 8, after V lost 6 bases and J lost 3 bases. CDR1 SGHVS and CDR2 FNYEAQ come from the germline V gene. The CDR3 sequence is CASRSERGGFYEQYF. In DNA, the CDR3 is TGTGCCAGCAGGTCCGAGCGGGGGGGATTCTACGAGCAGTACTTC. The entire variable domain, with the rest obtained from reference TRBV7-6 and TRBJ2-7, is as follows: GAGVSQSPRYKVTKRGQDVALRCDPISGHVSLYWYRQALGQGPEFLTYFNYEAQQDKSGLPNDRFSAERPEGSISTLTIQRTEQRDSAMYRCASRSERGGFYEQYFGPGTRLTVT.

The V and J genes are TRBV1 and TRBJ2-2. TRBV1 is an annotated pseudogene. The CDR3 sequence is 17 residues long. The CDR3 coding sequence is TGCACCAGCAGCCAAGATCGGCGCACACCTCACACCGGGGAGCTGTTTTTT. It codes for CTSSQDRRTPHTGELFF.

The chain joins TRBV7-9 to TRBJ1-1; no definite D call. The CDR3 extends over 12 amino acids. CDR1 is SEHNR, CDR2 FQNEAQ, per germline (reference sequence). Trimming shortened V by 1 base and J by 8 bases, and 8 bases separated the two germline ends. Here the CDR3 DNA reads TGTGCCAGCAGCTTAGGGGCCGGAGAAGCTTTCTTT. Translated: CASSLGAGEAFF.

The J gene is TRBJ1-5, the V gene TRBV10-3; D not certain. Germline V gene lookup returns CDR1 ENHRY and CDR2 SYGVKD. Trimming left V 3 bases short and J 5 bases short, with 5 bases between. There are 12 residues in the CDR3. The CDR3 here is CAISDKDQPQHF. Here the CDR3 DNA reads TGTGCCATCAGTGATAAGGATCAGCCCCAGCATTTT.

V is TRBV11-3 and J is TRBJ2-1, with D unclear. The CDR3 is 12 amino acids. V lost 4 bases and J lost 7, with 8 bases in between. The V gene's germline CDR1 is SGHNT and CDR2 YENEEA. The CDR3 DNA reads as TGTGCCAGCAGCTCGGGTCTTAATGAGCAGTTCTTC. Amino acid sequence: CASSSGLNEQFF.

The J gene is TRBJ1-5, the V gene TRBV12-1; the DNA was not compared with TRBD1, the D call given in the table. TRBV12-1 is an annotated pseudogene. The CDR3 is 13 amino acids. DNA for the CDR3: TGTGCCAGCAGCTCGCGCCGGGACAGCGTCTCCCATTTT. Amino acids: CASSSRRDSVSHF.

V is TRBV5-5 and J is TRBJ2-7; D remains unclear. The CDR3 sequence is 13 residues long. V lost 4 bases to trimming and J lost 2 bases, with 10 bases between them. Per the germline V gene, CDR1 is SGHKS and CDR2 is YYEKEE (reference sequence). CDR3 sequence (DNA): TGTGCCAGCAGCCCCATTGAGGCCTACGAGCAGTACTTC. Protein product: CASSPIEAYEQYF.

The chain is built from TRBV19 and TRBJ2-1; D tentatively reads TRBD1 or TRBD2 (5 bases each). The CDR3 has 15 amino acids. V was clipped by 6 bases and J by 0 bases, with 12 bases between them. The germline V gene has CDR1 LNHDA and CDR2 SQIVND (reference sequence). CDR3 sequence (DNA): TGTGCCAGTAGGACCAGGGACGGCTCCTACAATGAGCAGTTCTTC. Its translation: CASRTRDGSYNEQFF. Full variable domain (outside the CDR3, taken from reference TRBV19 and TRBJ2-1): DGGITQSPKYLFRKEGQNVTLSCEQNLNHDAMYWYRQDPGQGLRLIYYSQIVNDFQKGDIAEGYSVSREKKESFPLTVTSAQKNPTAFYLCASRTRDGSYNEQFFGPGTRLTVL.

CDR3 in amino acids: CASSVEGRLDGELFF. Here the CDR3 DNA reads TGTGCCAGCAGCGTAGAGGGACGACTTGACGGGGAGCTGTTTTTT. This chain uses TRBV9 with TRBJ2-2, with D tentatively TRBD1 or TRBD2 (5 bases each). The CDR3 consists of 15 residues. V dropped 0 bases and J dropped 7 bases, with 13 bases sitting between them. CDR1 SGDLS and CDR2 YYNGEE come from the germline V gene. Filled out from reference TRBV9 and TRBJ2-2, the complete variable domain reads DSGVTQTPKHLITATGQRVTLRCSPRSGDLSVYWYQQSLDQGLQFLIQYYNGEERAKGNILERFSAQQFPDLHSELNLSSLELGDSALYFCASSVEGRLDGELFFGEGSRLTVL.